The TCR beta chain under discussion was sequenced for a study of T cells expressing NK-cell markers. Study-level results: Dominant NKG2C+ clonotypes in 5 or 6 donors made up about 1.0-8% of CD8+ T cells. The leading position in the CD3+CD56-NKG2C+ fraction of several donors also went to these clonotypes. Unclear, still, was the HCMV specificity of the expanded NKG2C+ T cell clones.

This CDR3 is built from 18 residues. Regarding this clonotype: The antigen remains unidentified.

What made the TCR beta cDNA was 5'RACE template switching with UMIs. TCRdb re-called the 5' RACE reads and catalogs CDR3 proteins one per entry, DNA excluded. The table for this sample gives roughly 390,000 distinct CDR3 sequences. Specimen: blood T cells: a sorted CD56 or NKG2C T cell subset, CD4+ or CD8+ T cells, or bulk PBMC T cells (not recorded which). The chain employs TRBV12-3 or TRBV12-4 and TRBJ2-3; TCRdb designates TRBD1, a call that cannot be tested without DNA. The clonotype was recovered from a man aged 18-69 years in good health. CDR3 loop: CASSFSRPGPTGSDTQYF.